This TCR beta chain was profiled in a study of cytomegalovirus exposure and HLA in healthy donors. Findings and limits, study-wide: Indistinguishable V segments, including TRBV6-2 and TRBV6-3, were excluded.

PCR used 60 Vbeta primers and 13 Jbeta primers. Using immunoSEQ multiplex PCR, the repertoire was profiled, and TCRdb retains in-frame clones only, with some absent. The table shows approximately 140,000 clones, with approximately 77% occurring only once. Points on this clone: Its antigen is undetermined.

V shed 5 bases, J shed 12 bases, and the junction held 11 bases outside the gene matches. The length of the CDR3 is 15 residues. Germline assignment: CDR1 SGHTA and CDR2 FQGTGA. Sequencing was done on a sample of PBMCs. This TCR derives from a woman aged 55-70 years in good health and CMV-seronegative. V usage is TRBV7-3 and J usage is TRBJ2-1; 12 bases line up with TRBD2. In DNA form, the CDR3 reads TGTGCCAGCAGCCAGTCGGGGGGACTAGCGGGTTTGCAGTTCTTC. Its protein is CASSQSGGLAGLQFF.